These 6 T cell receptor beta chains originate from one sample sequenced in a study of T cell changes during pregnancy in multiple sclerosis. This table comes from immunoSEQ multiplex PCR, and its TCRdb copy is limited to in-frame clones, with some not included. The sample yields 20,000 or so clones, roughly 90% seen once. The sequencing used CD8+ T cells from peripheral blood mononuclear cells, collected in the third trimester of pregnancy. All receptors come from a female donor in good health, enrolled as a control in a pregnancy study.

The rearrangement joins TRBV6-1 to TRBJ2-5, with 8 bases fitting TRBD1. V gave up 7 bases and J gave up 5 bases; unmatched junction bases: 6. The CDR3 has 13 residues. Germline CDR1 is MNHNS and CDR2 is SASEGT. Here the CDR3 DNA reads TGTGCCAGCAAGCCAGGGGGCCTTGAGACCCAGTACTTC. This codes for CASKPGGLETQYF.

The chain employs TRBV28 and TRBJ1-5; no clear D gene. This CDR3 has 13 amino acids. Germline V gene lookup returns CDR1 MDHEN and CDR2 SYDVKM. V lost 5 bases and J lost 7, with 12 bases in between. DNA for the CDR3: TGTGCCAGCAGTCTCGCCGCGGGCCAGCCCCAGCATTTT. Its protein product is CASSLAAGQPQHF.

The chain links TRBV29-1 to TRBJ1-4; 7 bases agree with TRBD1. The CDR3 runs to 14 residues. Trimming at V came to 6 bases and at J to 6 bases, leaving 10 bases not matched to a gene. Germline assignment: CDR1 SQVTM and CDR2 ANQGSEA. The CDR3 region has the DNA TGCAGCGTGACACAGGGGCCCTCTGATGAAAAACTGTTTTTT. It encodes CSVTQGPSDEKLFF.

The CDR3 protein is CATGQGADTQYF. CDR3 nucleotides: TGTGCCACGGGACAGGGGGCAGATACGCAGTATTTT. The chain has TRBV19 and TRBJ2-3, with TRBD1 matching 11 bases. CDR3 length: 12 amino acids. V lost 10 bases, J lost 4 bases, and 1 base stayed unmatched. Per the germline V gene, CDR1 is LNHDA and CDR2 is SQIVND (reference sequence).

The chain couples TRBV6-1 to TRBJ2-1, with 7 positions matching TRBD1. The germline V gene encodes CDR1 MNHNS and CDR2 SASEGT. The CDR3 consists of 15 residues. Trimming removed 4 bases from V and 8 bases from J; junction bases left unmatched: 11. The CDR3 sequence: CASSGLNRGVDEQFF. The DNA for the CDR3 is TGTGCCAGCAGTGGATTAAACAGGGGTGTGGATGAGCAGTTCTTC.

The V gene is TRBV19, the J gene TRBJ2-1; 8 bases agree with TRBD2. With 1 base clipped from V and 10 bases from J, the junction kept 24 bases outside the gene matches. The CDR3 has 20 amino acids. Germline values: CDR1 LNHDA, CDR2 SQIVND (reference sequence). The CDR3 nucleotides read TGTGCCAGTAGTATAGCCCATGAGCCTTTCTTAGCGGGAAGTTTGCGGGAGCAGTTCTTC. Its protein is CASSIAHEPFLAGSLREQFF.